A single T cell receptor beta chain is shown here with its context. TCRdb's table, derived via immunoSEQ multiplex PCR, lists solely in-frame clones and lacks some. In the table there are about 170,000 clones, roughly 80% of which are singletons. The sample is drawn from a study of blood T cell repertoires in COVID-19. Study context: Acute and convalescent COVID-19 samples came from the United States, Italy and Spain.

The V gene's germline CDR1 is MNHNY and CDR2 SVGAGI (reference sequence). This CDR3 is 17 amino acids long. With V trimmed by 5 bases and J by 8 bases, 15 bases remained unmatched. This clonotype was sampled from a woman of 80 years or more with acute or convalescent COVID-19. Sample: peripheral blood. The gene calls are TRBV6-6 and TRBJ2-1; the match to TRBD2 covers 10 bases. This CDR3 reads CASSPRLAGGLGYEQFF. The CDR3 DNA sequence: TGTGCCAGCAGTCCCCGGTTAGCGGGGGGCCTGGGCTATGAGCAGTTCTTC.